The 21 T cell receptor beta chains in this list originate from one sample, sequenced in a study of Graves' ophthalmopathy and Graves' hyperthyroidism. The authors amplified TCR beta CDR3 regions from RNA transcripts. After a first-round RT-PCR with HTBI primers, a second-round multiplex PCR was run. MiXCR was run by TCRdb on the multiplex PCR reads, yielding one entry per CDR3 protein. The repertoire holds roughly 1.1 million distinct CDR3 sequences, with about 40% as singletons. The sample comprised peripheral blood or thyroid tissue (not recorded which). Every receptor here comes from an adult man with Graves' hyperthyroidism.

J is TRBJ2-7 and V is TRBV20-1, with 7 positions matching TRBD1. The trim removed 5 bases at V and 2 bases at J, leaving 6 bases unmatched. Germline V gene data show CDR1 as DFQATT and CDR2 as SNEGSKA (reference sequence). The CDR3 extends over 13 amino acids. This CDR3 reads CSARNRGAYEQYF. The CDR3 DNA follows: TGCAGTGCTCGGAACAGGGGAGCCTACGAGCAGTACTTC.

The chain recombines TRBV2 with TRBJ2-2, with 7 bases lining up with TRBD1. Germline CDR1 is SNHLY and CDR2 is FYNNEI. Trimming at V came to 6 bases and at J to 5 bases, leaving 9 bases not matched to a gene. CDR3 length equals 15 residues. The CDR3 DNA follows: TGTGCCAGCAGAAGGGACGGCAGGGGGACCGGGGAGCTGTTTTTT. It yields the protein CASRRDGRGTGELFF.

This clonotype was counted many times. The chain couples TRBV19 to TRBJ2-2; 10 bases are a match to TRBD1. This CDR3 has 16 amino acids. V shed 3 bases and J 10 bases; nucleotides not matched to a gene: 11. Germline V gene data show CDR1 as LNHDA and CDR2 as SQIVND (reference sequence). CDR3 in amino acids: CASSMGRDRGTVELFF. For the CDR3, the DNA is TGTGCCAGTAGTATGGGACGGGACAGGGGAACTGTGGAGCTGTTTTTT.

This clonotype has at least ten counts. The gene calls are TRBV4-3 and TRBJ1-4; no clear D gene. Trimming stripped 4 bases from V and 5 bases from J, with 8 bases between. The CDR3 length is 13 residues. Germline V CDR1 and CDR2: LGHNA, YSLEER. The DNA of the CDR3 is TGCGCCAGCAGCCCAGAGGTGAATGAAAAACTGTTTTTT. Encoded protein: CASSPEVNEKLFF.

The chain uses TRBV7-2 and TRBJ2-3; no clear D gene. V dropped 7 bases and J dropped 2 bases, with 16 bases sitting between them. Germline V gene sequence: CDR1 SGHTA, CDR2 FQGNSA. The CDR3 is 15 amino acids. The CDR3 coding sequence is TGTGCCAGCAACGAAGCTCAGAGCGCCACAGATACGCAGTATTTT. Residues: CASNEAQSATDTQYF.

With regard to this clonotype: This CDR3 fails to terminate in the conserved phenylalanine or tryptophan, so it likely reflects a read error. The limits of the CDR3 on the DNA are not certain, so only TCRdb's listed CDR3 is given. CDR3 in amino acids: CAISESLR. The chain uses TRBV10-3 and TRBJ1-1. The germline CDR1 and CDR2 sequences are ENHRY and SYGVKD. With termini counted, the CDR3 has 8 amino acids.

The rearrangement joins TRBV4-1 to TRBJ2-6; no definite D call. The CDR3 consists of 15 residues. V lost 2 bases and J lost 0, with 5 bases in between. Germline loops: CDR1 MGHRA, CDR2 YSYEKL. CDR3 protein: CASSQFSSGANVLTF. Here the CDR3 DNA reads TGCGCCAGCAGCCAATTTAGCTCTGGGGCCAACGTCCTGACTTTC.

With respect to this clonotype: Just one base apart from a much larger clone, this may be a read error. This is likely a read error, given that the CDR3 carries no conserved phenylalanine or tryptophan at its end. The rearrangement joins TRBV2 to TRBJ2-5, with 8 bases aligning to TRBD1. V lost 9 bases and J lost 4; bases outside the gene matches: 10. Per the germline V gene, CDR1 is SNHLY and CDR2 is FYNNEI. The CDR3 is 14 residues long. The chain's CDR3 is CASSTPGQGETQYL. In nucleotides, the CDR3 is TGTGCCAGTAGTACCCCTGGACAGGGAGAGACCCAGTACCTC.

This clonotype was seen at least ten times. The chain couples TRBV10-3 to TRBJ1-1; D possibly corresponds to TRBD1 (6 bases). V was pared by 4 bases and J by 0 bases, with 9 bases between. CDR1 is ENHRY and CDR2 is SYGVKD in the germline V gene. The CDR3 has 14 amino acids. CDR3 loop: CAISGRGVNTEAFF. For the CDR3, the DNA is TGTGCCATCAGTGGCAGGGGCGTGAACACTGAAGCTTTCTTT.

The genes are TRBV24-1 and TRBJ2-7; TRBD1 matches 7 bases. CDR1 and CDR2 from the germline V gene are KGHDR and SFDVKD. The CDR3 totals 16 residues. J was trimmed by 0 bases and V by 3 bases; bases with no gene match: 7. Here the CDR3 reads CATSDRTGESSYEQYF. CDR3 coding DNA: TGTGCCACCAGTGATAGAACAGGGGAGTCCTCCTACGAGCAGTACTTC.

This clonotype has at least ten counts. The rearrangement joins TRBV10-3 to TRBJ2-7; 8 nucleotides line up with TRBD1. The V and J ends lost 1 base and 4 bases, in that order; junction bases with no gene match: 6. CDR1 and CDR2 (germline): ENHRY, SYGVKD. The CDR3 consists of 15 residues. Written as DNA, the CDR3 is TGTGCCATCAGTGAGTTTGGGCAGGGGGCTTACGAGCAGTACTTC. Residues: CAISEFGQGAYEQYF.

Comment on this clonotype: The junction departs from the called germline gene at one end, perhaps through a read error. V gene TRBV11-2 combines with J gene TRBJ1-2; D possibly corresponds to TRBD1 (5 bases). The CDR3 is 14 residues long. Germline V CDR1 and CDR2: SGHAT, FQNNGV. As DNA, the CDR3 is TGTGCCAGCGGCTTGGGGGTTGCGGTCTATGGCTACACCTTC. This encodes CASGLGVAVYGYTF. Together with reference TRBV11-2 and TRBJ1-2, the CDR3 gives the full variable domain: EAGVAQSPRYKIIEKRQSVAFWCNPISGHATLYWYQQILGQGPKLLIQFQNNGVVDDSQLPKDRFSAERLKGVDSTLKIQPAKLEDSAVYLCASGLGVAVYGYTFGSGTRLTVV.

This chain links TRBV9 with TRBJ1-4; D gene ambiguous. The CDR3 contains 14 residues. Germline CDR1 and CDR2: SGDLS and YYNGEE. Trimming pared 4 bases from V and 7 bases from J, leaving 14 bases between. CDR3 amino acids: CASSTGPLGEKLFF. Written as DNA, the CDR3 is TGTGCCAGCAGCACCGGACCGTTGGGTGAAAAACTGTTTTTT.

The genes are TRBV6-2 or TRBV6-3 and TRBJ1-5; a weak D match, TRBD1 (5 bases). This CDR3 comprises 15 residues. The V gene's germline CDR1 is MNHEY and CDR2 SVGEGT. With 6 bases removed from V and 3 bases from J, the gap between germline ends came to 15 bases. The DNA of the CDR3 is TGTGCCAGCAGGGGTACCGGGGCCGACAATCAGCCCCAGCATTTT. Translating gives CASRGTGADNQPQHF.

The CDR3 spells CASSLEGGWNEPQHF. CDR3 in DNA: TGTGCCAGCAGCTTAGAGGGGGGGTGGAATGAGCCCCAGCATTTT. This sequence joins TRBV11-2 and TRBJ1-5, with a tentative D call TRBD1 (5 bases). Germline CDR1 is SGHAT and CDR2 is FQNNGV. This CDR3 is built from 15 residues. V shed 0 bases and J shed 8 bases, with 14 bases lying between them.

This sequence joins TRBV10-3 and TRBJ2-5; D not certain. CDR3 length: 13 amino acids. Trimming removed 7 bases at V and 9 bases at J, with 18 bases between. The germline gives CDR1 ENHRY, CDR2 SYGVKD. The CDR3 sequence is CAITSSPNQPQYF. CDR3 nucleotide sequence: TGTGCCATCACGAGTTCCCCCAATCAGCCCCAGTACTTC.

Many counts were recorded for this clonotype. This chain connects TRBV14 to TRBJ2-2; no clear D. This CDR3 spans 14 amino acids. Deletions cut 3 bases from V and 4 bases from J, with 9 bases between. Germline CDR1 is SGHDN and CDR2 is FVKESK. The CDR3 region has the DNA TGTGCCAGCAGCCAGGGTCTCGTCACCGGGGAGCTGTTTTTT. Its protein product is CASSQGLVTGELFF. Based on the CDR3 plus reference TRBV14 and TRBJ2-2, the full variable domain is EAGVTQFPSHSVIEKGQTVTLRCDPISGHDNLYWYRRVMGKEIKFLLHFVKESKQDESGMPNNRFLAERTGGTYSTLKVQPAELEDSGVYFCASSQGLVTGELFFGEGSRLTVL.

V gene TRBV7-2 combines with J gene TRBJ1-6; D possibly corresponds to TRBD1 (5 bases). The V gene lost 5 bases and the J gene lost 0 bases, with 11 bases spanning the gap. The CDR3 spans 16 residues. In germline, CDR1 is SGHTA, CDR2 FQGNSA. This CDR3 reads CASSKGDSSYNSPLHF. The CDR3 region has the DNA TGTGCCAGCAGCAAGGGCGACAGCTCCTATAATTCACCCCTCCACTTT.

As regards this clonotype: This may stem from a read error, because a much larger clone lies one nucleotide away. DNA of the CDR3: TGTGCCGGCAGCCCCGTCCGGACAGGGCGGGTTCGGCCCCTCCACTTT. Encoded protein: CAGSPVRTGRVRPLHF. V is TRBV7-9 and J is TRBJ1-6, with 8 bases identical to TRBD1. The CDR3 consists of 16 residues. CDR1 and CDR2 (germline): SEHNR, FQNEAQ (reference sequence).

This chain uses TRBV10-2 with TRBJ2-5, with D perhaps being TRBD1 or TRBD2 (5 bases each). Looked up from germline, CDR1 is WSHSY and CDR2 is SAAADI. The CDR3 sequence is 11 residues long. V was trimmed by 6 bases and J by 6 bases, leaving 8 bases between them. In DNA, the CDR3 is TGCGCCAGCAGGGGGACGAAGACCCAGTACTTC. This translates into CASRGTKTQYF.

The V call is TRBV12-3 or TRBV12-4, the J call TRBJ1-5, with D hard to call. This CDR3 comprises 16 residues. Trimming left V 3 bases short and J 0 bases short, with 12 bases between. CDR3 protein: CASSFSHTYSNQPQHF. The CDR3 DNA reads TGTGCCAGCAGTTTTAGTCACACCTATAGCAATCAGCCCCAGCATTTT.